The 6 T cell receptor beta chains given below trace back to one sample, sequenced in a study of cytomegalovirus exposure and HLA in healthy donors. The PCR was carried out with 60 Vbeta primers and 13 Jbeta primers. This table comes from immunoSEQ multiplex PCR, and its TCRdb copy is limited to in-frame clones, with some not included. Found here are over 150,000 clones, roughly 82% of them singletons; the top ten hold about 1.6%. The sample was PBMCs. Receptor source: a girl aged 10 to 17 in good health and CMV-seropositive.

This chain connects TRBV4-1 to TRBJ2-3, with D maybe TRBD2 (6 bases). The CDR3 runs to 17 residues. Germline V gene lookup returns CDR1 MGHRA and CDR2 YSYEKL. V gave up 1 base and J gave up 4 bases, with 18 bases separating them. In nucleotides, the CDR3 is TGCGCCAGCAGCCAAGGAAACGCAGGGAGGTTGGCAGATACGCAGTATTTT. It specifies CASSQGNAGRLADTQYF.

The CDR3 protein is CASSQTTGSYEQYF. The CDR3 bases are TGCGCCAGCAGCCAGACGACGGGTTCCTACGAGCAGTACTTC. The V call is TRBV4-1, the J call TRBJ2-7; no clear D gene. Looked up from germline, CDR1 is MGHRA and CDR2 is YSYEKL. The germline V and J ends were trimmed by 3 bases and 1 base, with 10 bases remaining between them. The CDR3 extends over 14 amino acids.

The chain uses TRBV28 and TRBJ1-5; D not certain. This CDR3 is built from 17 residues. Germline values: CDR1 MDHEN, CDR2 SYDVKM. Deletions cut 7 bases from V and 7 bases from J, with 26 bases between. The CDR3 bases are TGTGCCAGCATTGAGATAGCGGCGCAAGGAGTCGGGCAGCCCCAGCATTTT. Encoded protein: CASIEIAAQGVGQPQHF.

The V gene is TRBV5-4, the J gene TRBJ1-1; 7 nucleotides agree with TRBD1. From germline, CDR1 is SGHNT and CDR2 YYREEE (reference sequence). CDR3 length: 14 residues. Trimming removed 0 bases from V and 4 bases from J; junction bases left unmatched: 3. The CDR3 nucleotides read TGTGCCAGCAGCTTGGTCCGGGACAGCACTGAAGCTTTCTTT. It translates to CASSLVRDSTEAFF. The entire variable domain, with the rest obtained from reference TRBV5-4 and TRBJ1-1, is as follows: ETGVTQSPTHLIKTRGQQVTLRCSSQSGHNTVSWYQQALGQGPQFIFQYYREEENGRGNFPPRFSGLQFPNYSSELNVNALELDDSALYLCASSLVRDSTEAFFGQGTRLTVV.

Here the CDR3 reads CASSLVLGRDRTNYGYTF. The CDR3 DNA reads TGTGCCAGCAGCTTAGTGTTGGGGCGGGACAGGACTAACTATGGCTACACCTTC. The genes are TRBV7-9 and TRBJ1-2; 8 bases align to TRBD1. Germline lookup yields CDR1 SEHNR and CDR2 FQNEAQ (reference sequence). There are 18 residues in the CDR3. The trim removed 1 base at V and 0 bases at J, leaving 10 bases unmatched.

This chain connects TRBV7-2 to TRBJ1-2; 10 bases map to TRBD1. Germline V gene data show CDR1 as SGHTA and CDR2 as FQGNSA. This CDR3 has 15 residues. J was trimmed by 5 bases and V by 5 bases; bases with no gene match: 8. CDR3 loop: CASSLGQGEKYGYTF. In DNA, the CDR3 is TGTGCCAGCAGCCTAGGACAGGGGGAAAAATATGGCTACACCTTC.